The clone carrying this T cell receptor (beta chain) was counted a few times. This entry is derived from a study of blood T cell repertoires in COVID-19. Study information: Samples came from the United States, Italy and Spain, spanning acute and convalescent COVID-19.

Per the germline V gene, CDR1 is LNHDA and CDR2 is SQIVND (reference sequence). V was trimmed by 4 bases and J by 5 bases, leaving 15 bases between them. This CDR3 is 15 amino acids long. Per the original methods: Scientists estimated how many nucleated cells there were by amplifying reference gene primers. TCRdb keeps only in-frame clones here, not all; method: immunoSEQ multiplex PCR. That table is the source of V, J and clone size, and D and trimming were worked out from the DNA. The sample carries 250,000 to 350,000 clones, about 90% recorded once. The origin of this receptor is a woman aged 30 to 39 with COVID-19, enrolled during active disease. The sequencing sample was made of peripheral blood. The J gene is TRBJ2-1, the V gene TRBV19; D might be TRBD2 (6 bases). The CDR3 DNA follows: TGTGCCAGTAGTAAACTAGCTGGCGGGGACAATGAGCAGTTCTTC. The encoded protein is CASSKLAGGDNEQFF.